Listed here are 23 T cell receptor beta chains from one sample, sequenced in a study of CD8+CD57+ T cells in acquired aplastic anemia. Sequenced patients had shown CD8+CD57+ cell expansion by flow cytometry. Genomic DNA templated the TCR beta VDJ and CDR3 profiling. Each CDR3 protein is one row after TCRdb ran MiXCR on the reads. This sample has roughly 150,000 distinct CDR3 sequences, with 40% to 50% found just once. The sequencing sample was made of sorted CD4+, CD8+, or CD8+CD57+ T cells (not recorded which) from PBMCs. Source of these receptors: a human donor with aplastic anemia.

The chain carries TRBV15 and TRBJ2-3, with D hard to call. Per germline, CDR1 LNHNV and CDR2 YYDKDF (reference sequence). CDR3 size: 14 residues. The ends were cut back, 0 bases at V and 3 bases at J, with 7 bases in the middle. The CDR3 region is CATSRESRTDTQYF. As DNA, the CDR3 is TGTGCCACCAGCAGAGAGTCACGTACAGATACGCAGTATTTT.

J is TRBJ2-2 and V is TRBV10-1, with no clear D. Trimming cost V 4 bases and J 2 bases, with 14 bases left between them. The germline CDR1 and CDR2 sequences are WNHNN and SYGVQD (reference sequence). This CDR3 has 16 amino acids. In DNA form, the CDR3 reads TGCGCCAGCAGTGCATTGAACACAGCTAACACCGGGGAGCTGTTTTTT. Amino acids: CASSALNTANTGELFF.

The chain combines TRBV7-2 with TRBJ2-3; D is uncertain. Germline V gives CDR1 SGHTA, CDR2 FQGNSA. The CDR3 has 13 amino acids. V lost 7 bases and J lost 8, with 16 bases in between. CDR3 coding DNA: TGTGCCAGCATCCCTTCAGCGTCCGGTACGCAGTATTTT. Its translation: CASIPSASGTQYF.

The V call is TRBV7-3, the J call TRBJ2-1; tentative D call: TRBD1 (6 bases). The germline CDR1 and CDR2 sequences are SGHTA and FQGTGA. CDR3 length: 12 amino acids. The V end lost 2 bases, the J end lost 15 bases, and 14 bases lay between the germline ends. Here the CDR3 reads CASSLANRDRFF. DNA of the CDR3: TGTGCCAGCAGCTTAGCCAACAGGGATCGGTTCTTC.

The chain joins TRBV7-6 to TRBJ2-3; no clear D. The CDR3 loop spans 14 amino acids. Germline V gene lookup returns CDR1 SGHVS and CDR2 FNYEAQ. The ends were cut back, 5 bases at V and 1 base at J, with 10 bases in the middle. DNA of the CDR3: TGTGCCAGCAGCCCCGGGCTGGGCACAGATACGCAGTATTTT. It yields the protein CASSPGLGTDTQYF.

This clonotype was observed at least ten times. The chain employs TRBV2 and TRBJ2-7; 9 bases fit TRBD1. The CDR3 runs to 13 residues. The V gene end was trimmed by 10 bases and the J gene end by 6 bases; junction bases not matched to a gene: 10. Germline V gene data show CDR1 as SNHLY and CDR2 as FYNNEI. The CDR3 is CATKTGGLTEQYF. In nucleotides, the CDR3 is TGTGCCACCAAAACAGGGGGCTTAACCGAGCAGTACTTC.

This clonotype was detected ten times or more. The chain couples TRBV19 to TRBJ1-2, with unresolved D. Germline V lookup: CDR1 LNHDA, CDR2 SQIVND (reference sequence). Deletions cut 3 bases from V and 8 bases from J, with 16 bases between. The CDR3 spans 14 residues. The chain's CDR3 is CASSMGNGFEGYTF. CDR3 nucleotides: TGTGCCAGTAGTATGGGCAACGGGTTTGAGGGCTACACCTTC.

CDR3 DNA: TGTGCCAGCAGTCTCCCGGGACTTGGGGGAAGAGAGCAGTACTTC. This sequence encodes CASSLPGLGGREQYF. The rearrangement links TRBV6-1 to TRBJ2-7; D perhaps matches TRBD2 (6 bases). The germline V and J ends were trimmed by 5 bases and 7 bases, with 21 bases remaining between them. The CDR3 covers 15 residues. The germline gives CDR1 MNHNS, CDR2 SASEGT.

This clonotype was counted a few times. The final CDR3 position lacks the conserved phenylalanine or tryptophan, pointing to a likely read error. The chain combines TRBV12-3 or TRBV12-4 with TRBJ1-5; the D gene is possibly TRBD1 (5 bases). The V end lost 8 bases, the J end lost 5 bases, and 19 bases lay between the germline ends. The CDR3 has 15 amino acids. The CDR3 loop is CASSVASGIYQPQHL. Here the CDR3 DNA reads TGTGCCAGCTCGGTCGCTTCAGGGATATATCAGCCCCAGCATCTT.

The chain employs TRBV20-1 and TRBJ2-7, with TRBD1 matching over 8 bases. The CDR3 runs to 13 residues. Trimming took 5 bases from V and 6 from J; bases not matched to a gene: 9. CDR1 DFQATT and CDR2 SNEGSKA come from the germline V gene (reference sequence). Here the CDR3 reads CSAGTGGVGEQYF. CDR3 DNA sequence: TGCAGTGCTGGGACAGGCGGCGTGGGCGAGCAGTACTTC.

In regard to this clonotype: This could be a read error, since a much larger clone is one nucleotide away. V gene TRBV4-2 combines with J gene TRBJ2-5; 9 bases match TRBD2. CDR3 length equals 13 residues. The germline gives CDR1 LGHNA, CDR2 YNFKEQ. The CDR3 nucleotides read TGTGCCAGCAGCCCGCGGGGGGGGGAGACCCAGCACTTC. Its protein is CASSPRGGETQHF.

This sequence joins TRBV7-2 and TRBJ2-5, with TRBD2 matching 9 bases. The CDR3 runs to 14 residues. V lost 6 bases and J lost 14; bases outside the gene matches: 16. Germline CDR1 reads SGHTA; CDR2 reads FQGNSA. Here the CDR3 DNA reads TGTGCCAGCAGTCCCGGGACTAGCCTCCGAGCGTCTTACTTC. Encoded protein: CASSPGTSLRASYF.

This clonotype was counted at least ten times. This chain connects TRBV4-3 to TRBJ2-7, with 9 bases aligning to TRBD2. The CDR3 totals 15 residues. Trimming removed 4 bases from V and 2 bases from J; junction bases left unmatched: 6. CDR1 LGHNA and CDR2 YSLEER come from the germline V gene. As DNA, the CDR3 is TGCGCCAGCAGCCGGGTAGCGGGAGCGGCCTACGAGCAGTACTTC. It specifies CASSRVAGAAYEQYF.

There are many counts of this clonotype. The J gene is TRBJ1-2, the V gene TRBV27; the match to TRBD1 covers 8 bases. This CDR3 is 13 amino acids long. CDR1 MNHEY and CDR2 SMNVEV come from the germline V gene (reference sequence). The trim removed 5 bases at V and 7 bases at J, leaving 6 bases unmatched. The CDR3 spells CASSGQGGSGYTF. CDR3 DNA sequence: TGTGCCAGCAGTGGACAGGGTGGTAGTGGCTACACCTTC.

This clonotype was detected many times. The genes are TRBV5-4 and TRBJ1-1; 7 nucleotides agree with TRBD1. After removal of 5 bases from V and 2 bases from J, the junction contained 9 bases not matched to a gene. Looked up from germline, CDR1 is SGHNT and CDR2 is YYREEE (reference sequence). There are 15 residues in the CDR3. This CDR3 reads CASSPRQGVNTEAFF. CDR3 in DNA: TGTGCCAGCAGTCCCCGACAGGGCGTAAACACTGAAGCTTTCTTT.

This clonotype was recorded at least ten times. This chain joins TRBV19 and TRBJ2-1, with 13 positions matching TRBD2. J lost 4 bases, V lost 8 bases, and 5 bases had no gene match. From germline, CDR1 is LNHDA and CDR2 SQIVND (reference sequence). The CDR3 consists of 15 residues. The CDR3 DNA reads as TGTGCCAGTCGGACTAGCGGGAGAGGGTACAATGAGCAGTTCTTC. It specifies CASRTSGRGYNEQFF. Together with reference TRBV19 and TRBJ2-1, the CDR3 gives the full variable domain: DGGITQSPKYLFRKEGQNVTLSCEQNLNHDAMYWYRQDPGQGLRLIYYSQIVNDFQKGDIAEGYSVSREKKESFPLTVTSAQKNPTAFYLCASRTSGRGYNEQFFGPGTRLTVL.

This clonotype was seen many times. V and J are TRBV24-1 and TRBJ2-5; perhaps TRBD1 as D (5 bases). The CDR3 is 13 residues long. Germline CDR1 reads KGHDR; CDR2 reads SFDVKD. V lost 5 bases to trimming and J lost 2 bases, with 8 bases between them. CDR3 amino acids: CATSGRQQETQYF. CDR3 nucleotide sequence: TGTGCCACCAGTGGTAGACAGCAAGAGACCCAGTACTTC.

This clonotype was counted once. This chain's CDR3 is CATSDPGTSGTYEQYF. The CDR3 DNA sequence: TGTGCCACCAGTGACCCCGGGACTAGCGGGACTTACGAGCAGTACTTC. The chain uses TRBV24-1 and TRBJ2-7, with TRBD2 identical over 13 bases. There are 16 residues in the CDR3. Germline-derived CDR1 and CDR2 are KGHDR and SFDVKD. J gave up 4 bases and V 4 bases, and 6 bases lay outside the gene matches.

This clonotype appeared many times. V and J are TRBV7-8 and TRBJ1-1; weak D call: TRBD1 (5 bases). Germline lookup yields CDR1 SGHVS and CDR2 FQNEAQ. Trimming removed 5 bases from V and 1 base from J, with 11 bases in between. CDR3 size: 14 residues. CDR3 residues: CASSHRRGNTEAFF. The DNA for the CDR3 is TGTGCCAGCAGCCACAGAAGGGGGAACACTGAAGCTTTCTTT.

The genes are TRBV19 and TRBJ2-7, with TRBD1 as a possible D gene (6 bases). In germline, CDR1 is LNHDA, CDR2 SQIVND (reference sequence). CDR3 size: 12 residues. Trimming removed 10 bases from V and 3 bases from J, with 13 bases in between. For the CDR3, the DNA is TGTGCCACAGCCGGGACATTCTACGAGCAGTACTTC. This translates into CATAGTFYEQYF. Variable domain in full (rest from reference TRBV19 and TRBJ2-7): DGGITQSPKYLFRKEGQNVTLSCEQNLNHDAMYWYRQDPGQGLRLIYYSQIVNDFQKGDIAEGYSVSREKKESFPLTVTSAQKNPTAFYLCATAGTFYEQYFGPGTRLTVT.

This clonotype was seen many times. The chain uses TRBV6-5 and TRBJ1-5, with unresolved D. This CDR3 is built from 11 residues. CDR1 MNHEY and CDR2 SVGAGI come from the germline V gene. V dropped 4 bases and J dropped 9 bases, with 7 bases sitting between them. The CDR3 DNA follows: TGTGCCAGCAGTTCCTTGGGGCCCCAGCATTTT. This codes for CASSSLGPQHF.

V and J are TRBV11-2 and TRBJ2-5, with 9 bases that match TRBD1. The CDR3 contains 16 residues. Losses at the gene ends were 1 base for V and 5 bases for J; bases not matched to a gene: 8. Germline loops: CDR1 SGHAT, CDR2 FQNNGV. Here the CDR3 reads CASSLVWTGVMETQYF. CDR3 bases: TGTGCCAGCAGCTTAGTTTGGACAGGGGTTATGGAGACCCAGTACTTC. Full variable domain (outside the CDR3, taken from reference TRBV11-2 and TRBJ2-5): EAGVAQSPRYKIIEKRQSVAFWCNPISGHATLYWYQQILGQGPKLLIQFQNNGVVDDSQLPKDRFSAERLKGVDSTLKIQPAKLEDSAVYLCASSLVWTGVMETQYFGPGTRLLVL.

The CDR3 reads CSAELAGTDTQYF. Here the CDR3 DNA reads TGCAGTGCTGAACTAGCGGGCACAGATACGCAGTATTTT. V is TRBV20-1 and J is TRBJ2-3, with 8 positions matching TRBD2. Germline V gives CDR1 DFQATT, CDR2 SNEGSKA (reference sequence). V lost 5 bases and J lost 1; bases outside the gene matches: 2. This CDR3 has 13 amino acids.